This paragraph reports one TCR beta chain. What it recognizes is unknown. Time point specified: pre-treatment sample, taken before nivolumab and TIL therapy. The entry originates in a study of TIL therapy for anti-PD-1-resistant metastatic lung cancer. Study-wide background: Tumors carried a median approximately 1.6 non-synonymous mutations per megabase.

Notes on the study in general: This highly selected cohort may not generalize to typical lung cancer patients.

The CDR3 extends over 16 amino acids. The V gene's germline CDR1 is MNHEY and CDR2 SMNVEV (reference sequence). After removal of 5 bases from V and 0 bases from J, the junction contained 7 bases not matched to a gene. Sequencing used immunoSEQ v3. Libraries were sequenced to 2.2 million or so read pairs (survey) or about 5-6 million (deep). Clones were read by immunoSEQ multiplex PCR, and TCRdb kept only the in-frame ones, dropping some. The table has tens of thousands of clones, 78% seen once. The sequenced sample was blood, obtained at baseline. This TCR came from a person aged 25-85 years with non-small cell lung cancer. The V call is TRBV27, the J call TRBJ2-1, with 7 bases matching TRBD2. The CDR3 DNA follows: TGTGCCAGCAGTCCACTAGCGATTAGCTCCTACAATGAGCAGTTCTTC. Protein product: CASSPLAISSYNEQFF.